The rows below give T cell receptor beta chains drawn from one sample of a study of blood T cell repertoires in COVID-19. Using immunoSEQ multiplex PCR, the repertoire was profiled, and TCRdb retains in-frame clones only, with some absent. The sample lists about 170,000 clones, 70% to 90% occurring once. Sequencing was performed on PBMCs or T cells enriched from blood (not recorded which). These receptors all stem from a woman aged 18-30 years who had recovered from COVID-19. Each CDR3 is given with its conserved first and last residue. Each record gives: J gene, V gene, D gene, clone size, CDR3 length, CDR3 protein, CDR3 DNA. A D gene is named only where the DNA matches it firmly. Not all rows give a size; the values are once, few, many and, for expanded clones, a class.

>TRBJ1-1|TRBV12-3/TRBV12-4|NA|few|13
CASSLAEGPRAFF
TGTGCCAGCAGTTTAGCTGAGGGTCCGAGGGCTTTCTTT
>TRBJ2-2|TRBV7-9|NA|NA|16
CASSLRSSLLTGELFF
TGTGCCAGCAGCTTAAGATCGTCATTACTTACCGGGGAGCTGTTTTTT
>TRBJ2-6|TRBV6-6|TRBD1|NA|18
CASSPGTGFISGANVLTF
TGTGCCAGCAGTCCCGGGACAGGCTTCATCTCTGGGGCCAACGTCCTGACTTTC
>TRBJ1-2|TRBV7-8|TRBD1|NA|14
CASSVGQTSYGYTF
TGTGCCAGCAGCGTGGGACAGACCTCATATGGCTACACCTTC
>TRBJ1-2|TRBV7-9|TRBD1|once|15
CASSLAPRTGYGYTF
TGTGCCAGCAGCTTAGCGCCGAGGACAGGATATGGCTACACCTTC
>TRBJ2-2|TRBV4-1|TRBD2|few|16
CASSQGPSGNTGELFF
TGCGCCAGCAGCCAAGGTCCTAGCGGGAACACCGGGGAGCTGTTTTTT
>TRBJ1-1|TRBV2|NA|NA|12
CASETPNTEAFF
TGTGCCAGCGAAACACCGAACACTGAAGCTTTCTTT
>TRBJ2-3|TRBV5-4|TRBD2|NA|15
CASSFPTSGTDTQYF
TGTGCCAGCAGCTTTCCGACTAGCGGGACAGATACGCAGTATTTT
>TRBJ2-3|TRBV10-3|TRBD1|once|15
CAISESEGARDTQYF
TGTGCCATCAGTGAGTCCGAGGGGGCAAGAGATACGCAGTATTTT
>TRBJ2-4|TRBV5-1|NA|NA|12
CASSIDSPPQYF
TGCGCCAGCAGCATAGACTCTCCCCCACAGTACTTC
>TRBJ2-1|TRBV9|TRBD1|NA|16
CASSPRTGTSYNEQFF
TGTGCCAGCAGCCCCCGGACAGGGACCTCCTACAATGAGCAGTTCTTC
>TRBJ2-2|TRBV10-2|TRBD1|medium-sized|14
CASQDRADTGELFF
TGCGCCAGTCAGGACAGGGCTGATACCGGGGAGCTGTTTTTT
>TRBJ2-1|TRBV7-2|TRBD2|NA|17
CASSPEVAGVSRDEQFF
TGTGCCAGCAGCCCGGAGGTAGCGGGAGTGAGTAGGGATGAGCAGTTCTTC
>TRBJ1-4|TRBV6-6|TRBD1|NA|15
CASSPGTATNEKLFF
TGTGCCAGCAGTCCAGGGACAGCAACTAATGAAAAACTGTTTTTT
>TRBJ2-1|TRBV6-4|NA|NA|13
CASSDEVRGEQFF
TGTGCCAGCAGTGACGAGGTCCGGGGTGAGCAGTTCTTC
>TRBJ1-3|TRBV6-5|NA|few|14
CASRDRVYGNTIYF
TGTGCCAGCAGAGATCGGGTTTATGGAAACACCATATATTTT
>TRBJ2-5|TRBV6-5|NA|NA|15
CASSYSRVIQETQYF
TGTGCCAGCAGTTACTCGAGGGTCATCCAAGAGACCCAGTACTTC